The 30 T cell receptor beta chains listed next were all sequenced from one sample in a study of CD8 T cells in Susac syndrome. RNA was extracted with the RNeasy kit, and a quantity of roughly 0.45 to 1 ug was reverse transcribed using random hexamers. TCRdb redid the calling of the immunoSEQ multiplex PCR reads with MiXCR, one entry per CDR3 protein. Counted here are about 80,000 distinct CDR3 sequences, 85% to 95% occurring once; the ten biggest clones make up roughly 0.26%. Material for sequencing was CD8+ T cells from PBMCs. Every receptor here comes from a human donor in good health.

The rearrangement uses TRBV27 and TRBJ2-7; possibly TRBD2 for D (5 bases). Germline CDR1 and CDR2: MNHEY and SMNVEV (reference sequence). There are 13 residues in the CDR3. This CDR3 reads CATTGVSPYEQYF. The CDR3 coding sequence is TGTGCTACCACCGGGGTCTCCCCCTACGAGCAGTACTTC.

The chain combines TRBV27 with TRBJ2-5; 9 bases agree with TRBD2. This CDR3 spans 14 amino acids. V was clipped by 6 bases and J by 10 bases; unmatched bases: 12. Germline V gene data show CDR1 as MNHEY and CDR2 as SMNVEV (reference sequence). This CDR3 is CASRAGGMLRDQYF. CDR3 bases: TGTGCCAGCAGGGCGGGAGGGATGCTAAGGGACCAGTACTTC.

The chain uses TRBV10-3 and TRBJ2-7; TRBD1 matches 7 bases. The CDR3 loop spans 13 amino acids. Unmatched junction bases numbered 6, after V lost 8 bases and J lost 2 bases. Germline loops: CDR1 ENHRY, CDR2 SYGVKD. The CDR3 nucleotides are TGTGCCATCCACCCCGACAGGGCCTACGAGCAGTACTTC. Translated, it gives CAIHPDRAYEQYF.

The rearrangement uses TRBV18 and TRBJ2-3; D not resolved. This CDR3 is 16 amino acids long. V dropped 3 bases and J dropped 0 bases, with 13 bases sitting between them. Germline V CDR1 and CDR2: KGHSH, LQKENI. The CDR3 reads CASSPFDGSSTDTQYF. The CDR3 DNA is TGTGCCAGCTCACCGTTTGACGGATCGAGCACAGATACGCAGTATTTT.

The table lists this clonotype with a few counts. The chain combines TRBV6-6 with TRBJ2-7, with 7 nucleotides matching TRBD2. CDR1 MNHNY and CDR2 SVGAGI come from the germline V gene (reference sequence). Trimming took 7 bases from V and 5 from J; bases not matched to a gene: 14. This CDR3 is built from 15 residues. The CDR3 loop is CASNDGGGPTHEQYV. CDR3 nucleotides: TGTGCCAGCAATGACGGGGGAGGGCCGACTCACGAGCAGTACGTC.

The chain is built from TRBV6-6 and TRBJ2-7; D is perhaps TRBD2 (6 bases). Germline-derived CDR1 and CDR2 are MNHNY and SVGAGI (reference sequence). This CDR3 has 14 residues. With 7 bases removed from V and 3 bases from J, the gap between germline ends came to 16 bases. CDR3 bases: TGTGCCAGCACCCCAAGGAGGGCGTACTACGAGCAGTACTTC. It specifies CASTPRRAYYEQYF.

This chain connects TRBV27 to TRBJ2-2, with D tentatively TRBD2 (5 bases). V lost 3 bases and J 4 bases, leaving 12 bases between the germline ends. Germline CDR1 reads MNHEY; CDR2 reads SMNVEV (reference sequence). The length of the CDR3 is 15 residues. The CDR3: CASSLTGKVTGELFF. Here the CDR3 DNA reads TGTGCCAGCAGTTTGACGGGGAAGGTCACCGGGGAGCTGTTTTTT.

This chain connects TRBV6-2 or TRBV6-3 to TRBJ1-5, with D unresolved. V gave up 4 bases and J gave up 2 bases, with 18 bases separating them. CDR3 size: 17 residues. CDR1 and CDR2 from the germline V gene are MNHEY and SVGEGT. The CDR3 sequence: CASSSVIPYEGNQPQHF. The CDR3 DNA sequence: TGTGCCAGCAGTTCGGTTATACCCTACGAGGGCAATCAGCCCCAGCATTTT.

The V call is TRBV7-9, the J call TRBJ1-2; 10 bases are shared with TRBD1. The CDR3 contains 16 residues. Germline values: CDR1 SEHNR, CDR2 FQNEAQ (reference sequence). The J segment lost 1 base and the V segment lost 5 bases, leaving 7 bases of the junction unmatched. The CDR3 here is CASSPRTGGINYGYTF. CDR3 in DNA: TGTGCCAGCAGCCCAAGGACAGGGGGGATTAACTATGGCTACACCTTC.

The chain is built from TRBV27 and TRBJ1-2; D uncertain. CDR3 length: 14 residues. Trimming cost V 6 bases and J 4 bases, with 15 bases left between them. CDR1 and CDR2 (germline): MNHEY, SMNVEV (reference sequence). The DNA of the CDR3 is TGTGCCAGCAGCGACGGACCCGTAATCTATGGCTACACCTTC. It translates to CASSDGPVIYGYTF.

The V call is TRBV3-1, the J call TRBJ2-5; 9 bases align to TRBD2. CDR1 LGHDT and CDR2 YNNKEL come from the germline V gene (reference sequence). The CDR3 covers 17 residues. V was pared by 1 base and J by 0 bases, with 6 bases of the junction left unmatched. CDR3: CASSQGEREVYQETQYF. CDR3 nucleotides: TGTGCCAGCAGCCAAGGGGAGCGGGAGGTGTACCAAGAGACCCAGTACTTC.

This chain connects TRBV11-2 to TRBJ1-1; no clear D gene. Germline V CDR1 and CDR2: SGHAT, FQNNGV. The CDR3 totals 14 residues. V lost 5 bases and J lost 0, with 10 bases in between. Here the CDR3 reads CASSEGIMNTEAFF. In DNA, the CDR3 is TGTGCCAGCAGCGAAGGGATAATGAACACTGAAGCTTTCTTT. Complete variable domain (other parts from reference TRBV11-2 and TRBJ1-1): EAGVAQSPRYKIIEKRQSVAFWCNPISGHATLYWYQQILGQGPKLLIQFQNNGVVDDSQLPKDRFSAERLKGVDSTLKIQPAKLEDSAVYLCASSEGIMNTEAFFGQGTRLTVV.

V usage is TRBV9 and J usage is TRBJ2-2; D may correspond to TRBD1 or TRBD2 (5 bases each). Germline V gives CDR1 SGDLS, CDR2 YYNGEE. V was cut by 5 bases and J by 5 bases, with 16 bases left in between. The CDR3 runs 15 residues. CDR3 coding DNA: TGTGCCAGCAGTAGATACAGTGGGGGAACCGGGGAGCTGTTTTTT. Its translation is CASSRYSGGTGELFF. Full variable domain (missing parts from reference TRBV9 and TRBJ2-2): DSGVTQTPKHLITATGQRVTLRCSPRSGDLSVYWYQQSLDQGLQFLIQYYNGEERAKGNILERFSAQQFPDLHSELNLSSLELGDSALYFCASSRYSGGTGELFFGEGSRLTVL.

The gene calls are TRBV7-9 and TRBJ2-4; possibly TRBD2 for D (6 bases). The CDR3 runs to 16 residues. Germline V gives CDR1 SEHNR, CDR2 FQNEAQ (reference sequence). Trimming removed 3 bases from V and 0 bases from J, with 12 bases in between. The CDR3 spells CASSLGGTEAKNIQYF. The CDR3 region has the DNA TGTGCCAGCAGCTTGGGCGGGACGGAAGCCAAAAACATTCAGTACTTC.

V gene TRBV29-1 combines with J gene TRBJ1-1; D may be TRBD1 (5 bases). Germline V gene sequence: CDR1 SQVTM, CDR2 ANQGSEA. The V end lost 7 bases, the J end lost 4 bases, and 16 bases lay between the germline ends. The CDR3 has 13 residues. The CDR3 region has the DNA TGCAGCGAGACTGCGGGGCCTAGCACTGAAGCTTTCTTT. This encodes CSETAGPSTEAFF.

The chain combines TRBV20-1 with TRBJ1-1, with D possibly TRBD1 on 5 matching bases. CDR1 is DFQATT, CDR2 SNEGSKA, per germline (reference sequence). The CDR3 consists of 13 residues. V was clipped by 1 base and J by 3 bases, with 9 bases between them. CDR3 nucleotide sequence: TGCAGTGCTAGAGTGGGGGGGTACACTGAAGCTTTCTTT. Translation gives CSARVGGYTEAFF.

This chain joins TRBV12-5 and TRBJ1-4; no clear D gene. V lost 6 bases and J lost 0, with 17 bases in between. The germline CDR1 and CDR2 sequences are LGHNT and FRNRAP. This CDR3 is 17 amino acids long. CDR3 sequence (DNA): TGTGCTAGTGGCTCAACAAGTACAGCTGCAACTAATGAAAAACTGTTTTTT. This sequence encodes CASGSTSTAATNEKLFF.

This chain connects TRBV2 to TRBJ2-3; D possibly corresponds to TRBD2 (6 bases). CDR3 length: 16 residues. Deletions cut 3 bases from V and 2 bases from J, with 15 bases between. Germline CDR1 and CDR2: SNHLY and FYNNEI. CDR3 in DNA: TGTGCCAGCAGTGAGAGGAGGGTAGGATTCACAGATACGCAGTATTTT. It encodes CASSERRVGFTDTQYF.

This CDR3 reads CASSFGNTDTQYF. CDR3 DNA sequence: TGTGCCAGCAGCTTCGGGAACACAGATACGCAGTATTTT. This chain uses TRBV7-9 with TRBJ2-3; the D gene is possibly TRBD2 (5 bases). The CDR3 covers 13 residues. With 3 bases removed from V and 2 bases from J, the gap between germline ends came to 6 bases. Per germline, CDR1 SEHNR and CDR2 FQNEAQ (reference sequence). The full variable domain, rest sourced from reference TRBV7-9 and TRBJ2-3, is DTGVSQNPRHKITKRGQNVTFRCDPISEHNRLYWYRQTLGQGPEFLTYFQNEAQLEKSRLLSDRFSAERPKGSFSTLEIQRTEQGDSAMYLCASSFGNTDTQYFGPGTRLTVL.

The CDR3 spells CALYEGRTDTQYF. The CDR3 bases are TGTGCCCTCTACGAGGGGCGCACAGATACGCAGTATTTT. This chain connects TRBV7-9 to TRBJ2-3; D is tentatively TRBD1 or TRBD2 (5 bases each). The length of the CDR3 is 13 residues. Germline V lookup: CDR1 SEHNR, CDR2 FQNEAQ (reference sequence). The germline V and J ends were trimmed by 11 bases and 1 base, with 13 bases remaining between them.

The chain's CDR3 is CSARVVQIQETQYF. As DNA, the CDR3 is TGCAGTGCTAGAGTGGTTCAGATCCAAGAGACCCAGTACTTC. The J gene is TRBJ2-5, the V gene TRBV20-1, with D uncertain. This CDR3 spans 14 amino acids. V lost 1 base and J 1 base, leaving 10 bases between the germline ends. In germline, CDR1 is DFQATT, CDR2 SNEGSKA (reference sequence).

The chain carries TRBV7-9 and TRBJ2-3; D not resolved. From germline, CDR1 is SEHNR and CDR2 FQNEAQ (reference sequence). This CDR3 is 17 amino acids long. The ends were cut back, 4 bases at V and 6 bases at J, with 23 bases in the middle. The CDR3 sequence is CASSSDFPPSPSDTQYF. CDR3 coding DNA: TGTGCCAGCAGCTCCGACTTTCCCCCATCCCCCTCGGATACGCAGTATTTT.

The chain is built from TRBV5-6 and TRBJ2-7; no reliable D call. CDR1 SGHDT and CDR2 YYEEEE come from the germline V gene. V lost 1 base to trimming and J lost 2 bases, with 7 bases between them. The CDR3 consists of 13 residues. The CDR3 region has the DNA TGTGCCAGCAGCTTGTCAGGACCCTACGAGCAGTACGTC. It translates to CASSLSGPYEQYV.

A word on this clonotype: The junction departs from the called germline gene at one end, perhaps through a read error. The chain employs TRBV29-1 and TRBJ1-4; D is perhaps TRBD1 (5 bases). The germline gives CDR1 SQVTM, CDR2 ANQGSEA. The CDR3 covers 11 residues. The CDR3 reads CSVVWGETLFF. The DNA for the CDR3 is TGCAGCGTTGTTTGGGGGGAAACACTGTTTTTT.

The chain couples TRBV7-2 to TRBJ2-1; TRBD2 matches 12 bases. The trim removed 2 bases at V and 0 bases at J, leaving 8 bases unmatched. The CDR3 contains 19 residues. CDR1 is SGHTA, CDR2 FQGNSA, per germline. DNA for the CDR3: TGTGCCAGCAGCTTAAGGACTAGCGGGGCTCCTAGCTCCTACAATGAGCAGTTCTTC. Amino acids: CASSLRTSGAPSSYNEQFF.

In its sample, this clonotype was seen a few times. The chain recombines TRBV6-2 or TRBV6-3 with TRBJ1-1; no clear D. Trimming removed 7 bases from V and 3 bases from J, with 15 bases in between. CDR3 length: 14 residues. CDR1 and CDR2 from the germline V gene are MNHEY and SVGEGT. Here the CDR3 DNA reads TGTGCCAGCAAAGATTGGGGAGACGACACTGAAGCTTTCTTT. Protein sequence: CASKDWGDDTEAFF.

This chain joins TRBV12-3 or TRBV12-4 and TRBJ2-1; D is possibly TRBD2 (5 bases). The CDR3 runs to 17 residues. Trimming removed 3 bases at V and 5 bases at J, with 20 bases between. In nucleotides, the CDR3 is TGTGCCAGCAGTTTTCCGCGGGCCGGGCGCCTTAACAATGAGCAGTTCTTC. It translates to CASSFPRAGRLNNEQFF.

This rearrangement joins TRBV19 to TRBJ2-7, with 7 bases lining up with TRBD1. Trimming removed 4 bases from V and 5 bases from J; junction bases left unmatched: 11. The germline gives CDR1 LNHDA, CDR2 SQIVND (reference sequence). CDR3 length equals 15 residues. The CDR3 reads CASSRGTVGGNEQYF. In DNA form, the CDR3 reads TGTGCCAGTAGTAGAGGGACAGTTGGCGGCAACGAGCAGTACTTC.

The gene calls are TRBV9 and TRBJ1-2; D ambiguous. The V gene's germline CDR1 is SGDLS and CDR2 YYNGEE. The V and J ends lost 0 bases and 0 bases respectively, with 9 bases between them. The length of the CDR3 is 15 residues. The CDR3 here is CASSVVDTANYGYTF. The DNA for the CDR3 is TGTGCCAGCAGCGTAGTCGATACCGCTAACTATGGCTACACCTTC.

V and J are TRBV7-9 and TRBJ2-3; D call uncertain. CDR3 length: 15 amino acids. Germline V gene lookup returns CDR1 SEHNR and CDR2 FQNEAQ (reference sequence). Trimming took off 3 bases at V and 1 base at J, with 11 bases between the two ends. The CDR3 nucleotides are TGTGCCAGCAGCTTCGAACGAGGTCGCACAGATACGCAGTATTTT. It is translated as CASSFERGRTDTQYF.